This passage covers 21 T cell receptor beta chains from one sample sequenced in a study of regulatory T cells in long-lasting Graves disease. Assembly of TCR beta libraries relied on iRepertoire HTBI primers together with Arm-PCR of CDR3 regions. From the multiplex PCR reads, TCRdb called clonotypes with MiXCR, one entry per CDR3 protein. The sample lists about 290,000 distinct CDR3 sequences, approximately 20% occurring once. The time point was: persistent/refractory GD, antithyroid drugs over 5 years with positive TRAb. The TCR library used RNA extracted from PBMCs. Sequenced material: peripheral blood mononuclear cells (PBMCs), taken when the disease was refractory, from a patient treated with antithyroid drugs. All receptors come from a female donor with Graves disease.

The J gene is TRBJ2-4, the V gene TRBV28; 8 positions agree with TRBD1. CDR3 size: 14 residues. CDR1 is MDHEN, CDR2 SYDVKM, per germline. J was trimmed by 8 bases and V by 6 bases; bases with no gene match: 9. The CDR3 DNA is TGTGCCAGCAGACCCTTGGACAGGGTGGACATTCAGTACTTC. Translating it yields CASRPLDRVDIQYF.

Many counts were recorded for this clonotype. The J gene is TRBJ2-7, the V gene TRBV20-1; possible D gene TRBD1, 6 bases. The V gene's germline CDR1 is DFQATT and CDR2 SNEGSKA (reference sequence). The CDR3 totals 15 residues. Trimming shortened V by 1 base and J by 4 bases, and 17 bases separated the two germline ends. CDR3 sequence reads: CSARATGFPTYEQYF. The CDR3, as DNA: TGCAGTGCTAGAGCGACAGGATTCCCCACTTACGAGCAGTACTTC.

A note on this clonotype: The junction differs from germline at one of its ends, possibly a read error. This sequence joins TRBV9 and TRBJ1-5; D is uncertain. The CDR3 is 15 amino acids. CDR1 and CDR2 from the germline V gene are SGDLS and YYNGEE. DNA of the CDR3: TGCGCCAGCAGCTTGATATTACAGAGCAATCAGCCCCAGCATTTT. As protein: CASSLILQSNQPQHF.

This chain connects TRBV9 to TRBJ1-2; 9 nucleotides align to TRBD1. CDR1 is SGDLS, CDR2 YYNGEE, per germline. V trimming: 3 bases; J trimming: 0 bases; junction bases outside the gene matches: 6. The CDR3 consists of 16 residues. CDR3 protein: CASSGRTGETNYGYTF. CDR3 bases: TGTGCCAGCAGCGGACGGACAGGGGAGACTAACTATGGCTACACCTTC. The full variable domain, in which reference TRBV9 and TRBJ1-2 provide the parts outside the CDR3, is DSGVTQTPKHLITATGQRVTLRCSPRSGDLSVYWYQQSLDQGLQFLIQYYNGEERAKGNILERFSAQQFPDLHSELNLSSLELGDSALYFCASSGRTGETNYGYTFGSGTRLTVV.

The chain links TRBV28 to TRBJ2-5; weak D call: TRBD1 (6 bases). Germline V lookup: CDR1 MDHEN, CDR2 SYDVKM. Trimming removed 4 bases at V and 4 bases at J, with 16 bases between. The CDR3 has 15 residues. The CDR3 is CASSSPAPGAETQYF. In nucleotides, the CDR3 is TGTGCCAGCAGTTCCCCCGCCCCAGGGGCAGAGACCCAGTACTTC.

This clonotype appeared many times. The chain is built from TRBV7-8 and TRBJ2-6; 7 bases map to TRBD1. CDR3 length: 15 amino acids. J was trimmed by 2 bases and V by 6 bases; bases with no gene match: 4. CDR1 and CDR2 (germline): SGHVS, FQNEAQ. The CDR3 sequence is CASRLTGAGANVLTF. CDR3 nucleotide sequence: TGTGCCAGCAGGTTAACAGGGGCTGGGGCCAACGTCCTGACTTTC.

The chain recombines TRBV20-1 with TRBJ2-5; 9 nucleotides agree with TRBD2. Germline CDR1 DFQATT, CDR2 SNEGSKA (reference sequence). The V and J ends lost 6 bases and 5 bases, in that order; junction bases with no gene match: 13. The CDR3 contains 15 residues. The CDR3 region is CSAPRTSVSRETQYF. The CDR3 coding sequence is TGCAGTGCGCCGAGGACTAGCGTCTCGAGGGAGACCCAGTACTTC.

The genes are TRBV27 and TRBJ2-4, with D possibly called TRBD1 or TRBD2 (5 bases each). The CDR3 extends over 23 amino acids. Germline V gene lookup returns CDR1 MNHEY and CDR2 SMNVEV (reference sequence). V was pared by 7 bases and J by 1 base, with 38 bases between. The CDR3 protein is CASTFFDGGIVEPQIMAKNIQYF. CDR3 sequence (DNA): TGTGCCAGCACCTTTTTCGATGGGGGAATAGTGGAACCACAAATAATGGCCAAAAACATTCAGTACTTC.

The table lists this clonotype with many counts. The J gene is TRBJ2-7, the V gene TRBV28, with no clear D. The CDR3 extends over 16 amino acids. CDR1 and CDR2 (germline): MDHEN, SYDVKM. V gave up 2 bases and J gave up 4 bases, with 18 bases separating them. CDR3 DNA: TGTGCCAGCAGTTTAGTTCATCGCGAGATTACGTACGAGCAGTACTTC. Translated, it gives CASSLVHREITYEQYF.

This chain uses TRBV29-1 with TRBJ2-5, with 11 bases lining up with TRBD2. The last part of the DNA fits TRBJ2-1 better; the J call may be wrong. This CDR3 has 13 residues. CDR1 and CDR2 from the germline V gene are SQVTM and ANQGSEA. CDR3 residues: CSVRGLADNEQFF. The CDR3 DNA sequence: TGCAGCGTTCGGGGACTAGCGGACAATGAGCAGTTCTTC.

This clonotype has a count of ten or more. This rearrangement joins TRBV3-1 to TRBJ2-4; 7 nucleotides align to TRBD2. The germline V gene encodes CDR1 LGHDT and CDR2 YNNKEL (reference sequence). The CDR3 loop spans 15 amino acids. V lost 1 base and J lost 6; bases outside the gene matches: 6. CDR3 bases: TGTGCCAGCAGCCAAGGGGCGGGAGTTGGAAACATTCAGTACTTC. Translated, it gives CASSQGAGVGNIQYF.

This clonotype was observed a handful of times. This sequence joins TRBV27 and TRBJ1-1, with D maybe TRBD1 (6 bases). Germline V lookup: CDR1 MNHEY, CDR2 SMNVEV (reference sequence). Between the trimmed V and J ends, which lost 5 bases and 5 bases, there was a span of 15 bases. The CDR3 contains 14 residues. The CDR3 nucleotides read TGTGCCAGCAGTCCCACGGGGGGCGCAACTGAAGCTTTCTTT. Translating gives CASSPTGGATEAFF.

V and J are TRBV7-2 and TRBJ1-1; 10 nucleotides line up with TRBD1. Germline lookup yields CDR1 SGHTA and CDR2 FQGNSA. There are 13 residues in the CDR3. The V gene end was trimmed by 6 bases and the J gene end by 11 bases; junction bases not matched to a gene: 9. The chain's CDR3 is CASSSAGTGVAFF. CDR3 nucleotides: TGTGCCAGCAGTTCAGCCGGGACAGGGGTTGCTTTCTTT.

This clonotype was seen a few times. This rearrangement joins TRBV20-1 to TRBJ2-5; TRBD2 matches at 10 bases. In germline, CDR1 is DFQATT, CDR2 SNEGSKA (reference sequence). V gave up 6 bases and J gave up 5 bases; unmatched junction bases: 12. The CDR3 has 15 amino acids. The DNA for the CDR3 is TGCAGTGCGAATCCTAGCGGGAGCTTTTTGGAGACCCAGTACTTC. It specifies CSANPSGSFLETQYF.

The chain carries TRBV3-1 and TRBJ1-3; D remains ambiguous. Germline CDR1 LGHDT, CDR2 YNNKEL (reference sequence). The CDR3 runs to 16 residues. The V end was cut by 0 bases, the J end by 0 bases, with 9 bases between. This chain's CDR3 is CASSQDWQDSGNTIYF. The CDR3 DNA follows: TGTGCCAGCAGCCAAGATTGGCAGGACTCTGGAAACACCATATATTTT.

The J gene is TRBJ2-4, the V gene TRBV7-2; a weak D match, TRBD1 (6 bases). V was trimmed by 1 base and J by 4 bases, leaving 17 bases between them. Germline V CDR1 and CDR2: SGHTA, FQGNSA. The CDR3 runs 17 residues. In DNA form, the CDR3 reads TGTGCCAGCAGCTTAGGGCCCCTAGGGGGATTAAAAAACATTCAGTACTTC. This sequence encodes CASSLGPLGGLKNIQYF. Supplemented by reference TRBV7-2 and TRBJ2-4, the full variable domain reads GAGVSQSPSNKVTEKGKDVELRCDPISGHTALYWYRQSLGQGLEFLIYFQGNSAPDKSGLPSDRFSAERTGGSVSTLTIQRTQQEDSAVYLCASSLGPLGGLKNIQYFGAGTRLSVL.

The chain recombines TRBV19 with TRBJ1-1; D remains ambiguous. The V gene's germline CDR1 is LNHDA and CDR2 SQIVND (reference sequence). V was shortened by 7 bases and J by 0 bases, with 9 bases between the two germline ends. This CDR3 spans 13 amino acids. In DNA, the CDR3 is TGTGCCAGTAAGGTGCACCTGAACACTGAAGCTTTCTTT. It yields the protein CASKVHLNTEAFF.

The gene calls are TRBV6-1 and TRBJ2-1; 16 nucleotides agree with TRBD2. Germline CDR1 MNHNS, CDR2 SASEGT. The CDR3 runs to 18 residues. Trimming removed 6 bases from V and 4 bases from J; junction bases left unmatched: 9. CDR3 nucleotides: TGTGCCAGCAGCACCCCCCTGGGACTAGCGGGAGGGTACAATGAGCAGTTCTTC. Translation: CASSTPLGLAGGYNEQFF.

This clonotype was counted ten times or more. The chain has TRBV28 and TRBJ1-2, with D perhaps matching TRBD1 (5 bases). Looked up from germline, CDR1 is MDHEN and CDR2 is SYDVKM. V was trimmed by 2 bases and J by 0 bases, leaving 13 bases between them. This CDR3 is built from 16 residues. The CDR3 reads CASSLRGTNTNYGYTF. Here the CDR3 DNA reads TGTGCCAGCAGTTTAAGGGGAACAAATACTAACTATGGCTACACCTTC.

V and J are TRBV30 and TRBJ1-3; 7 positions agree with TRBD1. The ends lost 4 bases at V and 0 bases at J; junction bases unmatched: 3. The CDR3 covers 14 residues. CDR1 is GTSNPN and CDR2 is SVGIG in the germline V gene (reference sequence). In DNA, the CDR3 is TGTGCCTGGACCAGGGGGAGCTCTGGAAACACCATATATTTT. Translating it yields CAWTRGSSGNTIYF. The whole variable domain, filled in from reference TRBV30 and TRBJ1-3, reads SQTIHQWPATLVQPVGSPLSLECTVEGTSNPNLYWYRQAAGRGLQLLFYSVGIGQISSEVPQNLSASRPQDRQFILSSKKLLLSDSGFYLCAWTRGSSGNTIYFGEGSWLTVV.

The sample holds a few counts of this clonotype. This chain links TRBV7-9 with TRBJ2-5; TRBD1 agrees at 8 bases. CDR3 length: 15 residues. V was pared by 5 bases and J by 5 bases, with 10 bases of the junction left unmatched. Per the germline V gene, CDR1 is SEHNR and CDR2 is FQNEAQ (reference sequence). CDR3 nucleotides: TGTGCCAGCAGCACCTCATGGACAGGGAGGGAGACCCAGTACTTC. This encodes CASSTSWTGRETQYF.